The clone carrying this T cell receptor (beta chain) has a handful of counts. Its specificity is not known. This record comes from a study of T cells in Graves' hyperthyroidism and ophthalmopathy. Exclusion of patients followed from uncontrolled infection, other autoimmune disease, pregnancy or lactation. The PBMCs studied were ones that came from 10 ml fresh peripheral blood. This CDR3 is 16 amino acids long. Looked up from germline, CDR1 is SGHVS and CDR2 is FQNEAQ. The V segment lost 5 bases and the J segment 9 bases; nucleotides outside the gene matches: 11. Amplified TCR beta CDR3 regions came from RNA transcripts. HTBI primers were the set used in a first-round RT-PCR of the TCR CDR3. TCRdb used MiXCR to reprocess the multiplex PCR reads, holding one entry per CDR3 protein. The repertoire holds some 740,000 distinct CDR3 sequences, with 13% to 15% as singletons. General study results and limits: Clonotypes that were expanded in thyroid above 0.001 mostly appeared in blood too. Researchers report that a 13 V-J model separated ophthalmopathy from stable hyperthyroidism.

Sequencing input: blood. The genes are TRBV7-8 and TRBJ2-1; TRBD2 aligns across 12 bases. This clonotype was obtained from a woman under 30 with Graves' hyperthyroidism. The CDR3 protein is CASSQRTSGIAGEQFF. The CDR3 region has the DNA TGTGCCAGCAGCCAACGGACTAGCGGGATCGCGGGTGAGCAGTTCTTC.